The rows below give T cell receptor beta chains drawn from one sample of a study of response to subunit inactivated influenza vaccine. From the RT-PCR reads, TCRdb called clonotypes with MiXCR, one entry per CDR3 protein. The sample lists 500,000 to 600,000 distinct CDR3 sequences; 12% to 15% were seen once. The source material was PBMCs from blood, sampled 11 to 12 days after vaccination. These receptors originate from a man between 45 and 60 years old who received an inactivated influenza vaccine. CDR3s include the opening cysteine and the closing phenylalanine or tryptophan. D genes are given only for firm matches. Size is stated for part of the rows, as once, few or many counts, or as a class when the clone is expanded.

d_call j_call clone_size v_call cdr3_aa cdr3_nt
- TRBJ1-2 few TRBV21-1 CASSKLWHRAANGYTF TGTGCCAGCAGCAAATTGTGGCACAGGGCGGCGAATGGCTACACCTTC
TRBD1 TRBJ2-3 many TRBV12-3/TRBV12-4 CASSPRTGDTDTQYF TGTGCCAGCAGTCCGCGGACAGGCGACACAGATACGCAGTATTTT
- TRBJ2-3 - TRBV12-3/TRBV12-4 CASSSGAYTDTQYF TGTGCCAGCAGTTCTGGGGCTTACACAGATACGCAGTATTTT
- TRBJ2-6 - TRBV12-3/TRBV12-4 CASSWGGGANVLTF TGTGCCAGCAGTTGGGGCGGAGGGGCCAACGTCCTGACTTTC
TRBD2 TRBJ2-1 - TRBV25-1 CASSDPVLSGSRNEQFF TGTGCCAGCAGTGACCCCGTCCTGAGCGGGAGTCGCAATGAGCAGTTCTTC
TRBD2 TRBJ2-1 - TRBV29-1 CSVAMSGGANNEQFF TGCAGCGTTGCGATGAGCGGGGGGGCCAACAATGAGCAGTTCTTC
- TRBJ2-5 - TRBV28 CASNTVGGGETQYF TGTGCCAGCAACACCGTTGGAGGGGGCGAGACCCAGTACTTC
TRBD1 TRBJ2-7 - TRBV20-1 CSASRSGGNYEQYF TGCAGTGCTAGTAGGTCAGGGGGAAACTACGAGCAGTACTTC
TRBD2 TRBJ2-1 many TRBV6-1 CASRIAGGYNEQFF TGTGCCAGCAGAATAGCGGGGGGTTACAATGAGCAGTTCTTC
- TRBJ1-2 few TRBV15 CATSRESRGSHGYTF TGTGCCACCAGCAGAGAATCACGGGGATCCCATGGCTACACCTTC
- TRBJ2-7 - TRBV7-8 CASSLAQEQYF TGTGCCAGCAGCTTAGCCCAGGAGCAGTACTTC
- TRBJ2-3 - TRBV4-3 CASSLTLSGGVSTDTQYF TGCGCCAGCAGCTTAACCCTGTCAGGCGGAGTAAGCACAGATACGCAGTATTTT
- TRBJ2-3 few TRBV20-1 CSAQLATRRDTQYF TGCAGTGCTCAACTAGCAACTCGGCGGGATACGCAGTATTTT
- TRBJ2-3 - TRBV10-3 CAISVKGAHTDTQYF TGTGCCATCAGTGTTAAAGGGGCCCACACAGATACGCAGTATTTT
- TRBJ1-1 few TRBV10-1 CASSESAAQNTEAFF TGCGCCAGCAGTGAGTCTGCCGCTCAAAACACTGAAGCTTTCTTT